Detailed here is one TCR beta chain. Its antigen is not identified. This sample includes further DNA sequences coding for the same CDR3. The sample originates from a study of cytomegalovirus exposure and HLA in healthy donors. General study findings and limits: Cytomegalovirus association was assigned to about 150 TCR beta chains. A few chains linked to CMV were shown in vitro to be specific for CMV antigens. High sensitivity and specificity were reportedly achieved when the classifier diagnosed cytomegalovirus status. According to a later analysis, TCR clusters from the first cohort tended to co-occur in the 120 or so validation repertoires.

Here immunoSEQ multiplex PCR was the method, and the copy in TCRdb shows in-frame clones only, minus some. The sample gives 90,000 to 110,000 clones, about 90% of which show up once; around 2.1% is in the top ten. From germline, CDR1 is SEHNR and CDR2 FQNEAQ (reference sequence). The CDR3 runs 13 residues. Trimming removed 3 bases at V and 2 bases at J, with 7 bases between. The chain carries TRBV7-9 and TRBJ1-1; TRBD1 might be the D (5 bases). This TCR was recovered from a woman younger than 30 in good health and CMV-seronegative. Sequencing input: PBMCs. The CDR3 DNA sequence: TGTGCCAGCAGCTTTGACAGCAACACTGAAGCTTTCTTT. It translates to CASSFDSNTEAFF. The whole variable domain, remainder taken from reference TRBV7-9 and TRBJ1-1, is DTGVSQNPRHKITKRGQNVTFRCDPISEHNRLYWYRQTLGQGPEFLTYFQNEAQLEKSRLLSDRFSAERPKGSFSTLEIQRTEQGDSAMYLCASSFDSNTEAFFGQGTRLTVV.